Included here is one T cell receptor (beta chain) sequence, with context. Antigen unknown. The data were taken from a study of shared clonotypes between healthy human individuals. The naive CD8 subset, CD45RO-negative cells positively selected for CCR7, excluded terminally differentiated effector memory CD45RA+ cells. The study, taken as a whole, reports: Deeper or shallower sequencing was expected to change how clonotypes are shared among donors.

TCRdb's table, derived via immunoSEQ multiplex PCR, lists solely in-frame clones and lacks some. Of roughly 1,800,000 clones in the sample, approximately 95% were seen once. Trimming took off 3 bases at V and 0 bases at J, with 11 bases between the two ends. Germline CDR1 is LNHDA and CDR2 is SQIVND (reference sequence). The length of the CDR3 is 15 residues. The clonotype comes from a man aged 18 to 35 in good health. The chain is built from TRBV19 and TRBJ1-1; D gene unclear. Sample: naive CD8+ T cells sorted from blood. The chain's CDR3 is CASSMADGVNTEAFF. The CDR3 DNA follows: TGTGCCAGTAGTATGGCCGACGGGGTGAACACTGAAGCTTTCTTT.